This paragraph covers one TCR beta chain sequence. The protocol was immunoSEQ multiplex PCR, while the TCRdb copy is restricted to in-frame clones and leaves out a portion. Seen here are 250,000 to 300,000 clones, around 87% observed once, and the top ten hold about 3.5%. The data derive from a study of Ad26.COV2.S vaccination and SARS-CoV-2 variants. Study overall: Enrollment placed the donor in the COV1001 Ad26.COV2.S trial arm. Participants got Ad26.COV2.S intramuscularly, once or twice 56 days apart.

The germline CDR1 and CDR2 sequences are ENHRY and SYGVKD. This CDR3 is 16 amino acids long. V was clipped by 6 bases and J by 7 bases, with 19 bases between them. The treatment was: about 20 received Ad26.COV2.S at low or high dose, single or two shots; 5 received placebo; per-sample allocation not given. Vaccine and placebo recipients were sampled on day 63 after the first injection. It was an adult aged 18-55 years in Boston who was the donor. It was Wuhan-strain SARS-CoV-2 spike that the Ad26 vaccine vector expressed. The sample here was peripheral blood, taken in a trial of Ad26.COV2.S vaccine versus placebo. This TCR was sampled from a person between 18 and 65 years old who received the Ad26.COV2.S COVID-19 vaccine or a placebo. The V gene is TRBV10-3, the J gene TRBJ1-6; D call uncertain. CDR3 bases: TGTGCCATCAGCACTATCCCGACGCAACGGAATTCACCCCTCCACTTT. As protein: CAISTIPTQRNSPLHF.